This TCR beta chain was identified in a study of T cell responses to AZD1222 COVID-19 vaccine. Produced via immunoSEQ multiplex PCR; TCRdb's table is partial and in-frame only. The sample yields 85,000 to 90,000 clones, about 92% seen once. The V gene lost 1 base and the J gene lost 2 bases, with 11 bases spanning the gap. The CDR3 consists of 15 residues. Germline V gene data show CDR1 as MDHEN and CDR2 as SYDVKM. This sequence originates from an adult in good health. This chain uses TRBV28 with TRBJ1-2, with D maybe TRBD1 (6 bases). The sample consisted of peripheral blood, taken on day 0 of AZD1222 vaccination. The CDR3 sequence: CASSLSGVRNYGYTF. CDR3 in DNA: TGTGCCAGCAGTTTATCAGGGGTGAGAAACTATGGCTACACCTTC.